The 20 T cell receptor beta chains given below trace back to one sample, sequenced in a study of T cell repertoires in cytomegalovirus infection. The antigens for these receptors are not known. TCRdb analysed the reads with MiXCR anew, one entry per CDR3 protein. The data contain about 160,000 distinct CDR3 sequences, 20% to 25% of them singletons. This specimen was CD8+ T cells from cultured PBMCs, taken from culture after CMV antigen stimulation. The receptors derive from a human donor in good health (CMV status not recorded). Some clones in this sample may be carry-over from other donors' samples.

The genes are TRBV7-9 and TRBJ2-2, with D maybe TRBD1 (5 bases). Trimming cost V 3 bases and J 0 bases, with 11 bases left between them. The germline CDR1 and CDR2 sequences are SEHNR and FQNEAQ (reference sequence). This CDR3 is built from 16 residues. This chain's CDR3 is CASSLPTDPNTGELFF. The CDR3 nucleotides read TGTGCCAGCAGCTTGCCGACAGACCCGAACACCGGGGAGCTGTTTTTT.

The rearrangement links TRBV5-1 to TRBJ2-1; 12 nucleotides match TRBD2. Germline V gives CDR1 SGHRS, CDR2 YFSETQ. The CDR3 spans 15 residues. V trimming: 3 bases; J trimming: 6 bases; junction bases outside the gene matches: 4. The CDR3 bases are TGCGCCAGCAGCTCAACTAGCGGGGGGACCAATGAGCAGTTCTTC. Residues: CASSSTSGGTNEQFF.

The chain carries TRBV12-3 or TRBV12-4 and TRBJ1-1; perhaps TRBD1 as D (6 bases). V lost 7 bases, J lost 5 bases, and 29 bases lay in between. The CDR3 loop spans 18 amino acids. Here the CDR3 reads CASTPTGPSGALETEAFF. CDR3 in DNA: TGTGCCAGCACCCCTACAGGACCATCGGGGGCCCTCGAGACTGAAGCTTTCTTT.

Here the CDR3 DNA reads TGTGCCAGCAGCTGGGAAAGGACAGGAAGTCGGCAAGAGACCCAGTACTTC. Translation gives CASSWERTGSRQETQYF. The chain carries TRBV7-2 and TRBJ2-5, with TRBD1 matching over 7 bases. CDR1 and CDR2 from the germline V gene are SGHTA and FQGNSA. The CDR3 is 17 residues long. J lost 2 bases, V lost 4 bases, and 13 bases had no gene match.

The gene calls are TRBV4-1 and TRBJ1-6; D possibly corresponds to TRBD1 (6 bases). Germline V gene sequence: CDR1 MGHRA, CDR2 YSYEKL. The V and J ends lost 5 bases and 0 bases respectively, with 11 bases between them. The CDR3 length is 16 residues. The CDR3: CASSADRSSYNSPLHF. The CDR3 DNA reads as TGCGCCAGCAGCGCCGACAGGAGCTCCTATAATTCACCCCTCCACTTT.

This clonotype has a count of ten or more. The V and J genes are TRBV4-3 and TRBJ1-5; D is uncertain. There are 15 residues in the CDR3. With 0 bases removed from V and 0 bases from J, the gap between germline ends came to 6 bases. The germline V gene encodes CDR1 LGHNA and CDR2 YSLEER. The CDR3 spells CASSQDANSNQPQHF. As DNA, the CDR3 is TGCGCCAGCAGCCAAGACGCAAATAGCAATCAGCCCCAGCATTTT.

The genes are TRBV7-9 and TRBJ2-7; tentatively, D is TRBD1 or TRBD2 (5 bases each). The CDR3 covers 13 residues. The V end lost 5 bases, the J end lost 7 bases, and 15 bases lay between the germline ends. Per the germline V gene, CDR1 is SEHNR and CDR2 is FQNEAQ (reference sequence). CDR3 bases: TGTGCCAGCAGCCCCGGGATTGACAGAGAGCAGTACTTC. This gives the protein CASSPGIDREQYF. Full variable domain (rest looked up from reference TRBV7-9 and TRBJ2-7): DTGVSQNPRHKITKRGQNVTFRCDPISEHNRLYWYRQTLGQGPEFLTYFQNEAQLEKSRLLSDRFSAERPKGSFSTLEIQRTEQGDSAMYLCASSPGIDREQYFGPGTRLTVT.

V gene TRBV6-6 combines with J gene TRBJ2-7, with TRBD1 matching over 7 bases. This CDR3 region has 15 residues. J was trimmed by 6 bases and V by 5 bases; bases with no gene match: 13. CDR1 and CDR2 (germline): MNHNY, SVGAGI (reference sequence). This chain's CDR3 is CASSHFGQAAGEQYF. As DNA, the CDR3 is TGTGCCAGCAGTCATTTTGGACAGGCCGCCGGCGAGCAGTACTTC.

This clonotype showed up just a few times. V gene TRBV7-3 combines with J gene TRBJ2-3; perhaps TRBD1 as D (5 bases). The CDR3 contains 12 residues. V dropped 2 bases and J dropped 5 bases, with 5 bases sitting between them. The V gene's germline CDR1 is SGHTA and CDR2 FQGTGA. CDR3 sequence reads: CASSLQGDTQYF. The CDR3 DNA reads TGTGCCAGCAGCTTACAGGGAGATACGCAGTATTTT. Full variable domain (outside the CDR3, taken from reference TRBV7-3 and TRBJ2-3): GAGVSQTPSNKVTEKGKYVELRCDPISGHTALYWYRQSLGQGPEFLIYFQGTGAADDSGLPNDRFFAVRPEGSVSTLKIQRTERGDSAVYLCASSLQGDTQYFGPGTRLTVL.

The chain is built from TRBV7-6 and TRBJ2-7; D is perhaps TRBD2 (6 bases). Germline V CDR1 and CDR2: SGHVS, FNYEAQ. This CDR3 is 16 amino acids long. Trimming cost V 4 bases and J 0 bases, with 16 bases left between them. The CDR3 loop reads CASSYGGGGSSYEQYF. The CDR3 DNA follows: TGTGCCAGCAGCTACGGTGGTGGGGGGAGCTCCTACGAGCAGTACTTC.

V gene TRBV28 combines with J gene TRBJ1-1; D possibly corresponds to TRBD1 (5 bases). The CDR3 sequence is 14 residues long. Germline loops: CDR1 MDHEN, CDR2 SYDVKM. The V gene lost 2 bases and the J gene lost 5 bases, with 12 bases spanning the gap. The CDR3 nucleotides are TGTGCCAGCAGTTTAAAAGCAGGGAGAACTGAAGCTTTCTTT. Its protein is CASSLKAGRTEAFF.

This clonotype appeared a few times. The CDR3 sequence is CASIRVGTEAFF. CDR3 in DNA: TGTGCCAGCATAAGGGTTGGCACTGAAGCTTTCTTT. The chain employs TRBV7-8 and TRBJ1-1; no firm D call. Deletions cut 7 bases from V and 4 bases from J, with 10 bases between. The germline V gene encodes CDR1 SGHVS and CDR2 FQNEAQ. The CDR3 is made up of 12 amino acids.

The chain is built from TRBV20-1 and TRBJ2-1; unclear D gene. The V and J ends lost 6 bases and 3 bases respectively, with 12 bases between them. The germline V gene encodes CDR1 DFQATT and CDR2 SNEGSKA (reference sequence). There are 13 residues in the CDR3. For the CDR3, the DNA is TGCAGTGCCCGATTTGGGGACTACAATGAGCAGTTCTTC. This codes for CSARFGDYNEQFF.

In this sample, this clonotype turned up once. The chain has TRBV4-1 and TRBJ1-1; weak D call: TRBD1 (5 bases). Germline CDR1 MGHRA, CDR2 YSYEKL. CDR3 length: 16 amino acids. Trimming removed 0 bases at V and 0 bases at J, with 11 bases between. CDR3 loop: CASSQDGTGLNTEAFF. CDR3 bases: TGCGCCAGCAGCCAAGACGGGACGGGGTTGAACACTGAAGCTTTCTTT.

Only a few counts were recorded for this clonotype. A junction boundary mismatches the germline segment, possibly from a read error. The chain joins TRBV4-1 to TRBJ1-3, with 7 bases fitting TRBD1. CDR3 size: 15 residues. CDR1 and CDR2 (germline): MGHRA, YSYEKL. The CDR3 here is CASNQRQGSGNTIYF. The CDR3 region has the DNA TGCGCCAGCAACCAAAGACAGGGCTCTGGAAACACCATATATTTT.

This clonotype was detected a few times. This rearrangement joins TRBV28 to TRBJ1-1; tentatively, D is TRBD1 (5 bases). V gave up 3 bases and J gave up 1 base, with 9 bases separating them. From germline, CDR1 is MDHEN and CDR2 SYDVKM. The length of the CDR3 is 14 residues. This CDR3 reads CASSFRGRNTEAFF. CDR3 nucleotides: TGTGCCAGCAGTTTCCGGGGCAGGAACACTGAAGCTTTCTTT.

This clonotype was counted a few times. This CDR3 is CASSFLAGGPYNEQFF. As DNA, the CDR3 is TGTGCCAGCAGCTTCCTAGCGGGGGGGCCCTACAATGAGCAGTTCTTC. The chain uses TRBV12-3 or TRBV12-4 and TRBJ2-1; 12 positions agree with TRBD2. The CDR3 length is 16 residues. The V and J ends lost 6 bases and 2 bases, in that order; junction bases with no gene match: 5.

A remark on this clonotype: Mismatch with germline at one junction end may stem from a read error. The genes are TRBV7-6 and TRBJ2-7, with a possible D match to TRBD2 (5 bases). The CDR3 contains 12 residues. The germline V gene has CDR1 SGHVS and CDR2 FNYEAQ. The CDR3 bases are TGTGCCAGCAGCTTGTACACAGCGGAGCTGTACTTC. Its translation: CASSLYTAELYF.

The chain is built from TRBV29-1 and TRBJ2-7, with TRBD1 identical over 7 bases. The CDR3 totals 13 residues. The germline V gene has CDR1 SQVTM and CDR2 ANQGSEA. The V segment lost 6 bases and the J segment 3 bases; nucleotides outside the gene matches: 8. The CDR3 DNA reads TGCAGCGTCAATGACAGGGTTAGCTACGAGCAGTACTTC. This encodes CSVNDRVSYEQYF.

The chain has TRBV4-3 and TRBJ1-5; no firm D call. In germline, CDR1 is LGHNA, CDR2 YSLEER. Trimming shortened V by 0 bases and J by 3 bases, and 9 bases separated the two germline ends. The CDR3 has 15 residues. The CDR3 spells CASSQDSGINQPQHF. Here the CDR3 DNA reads TGCGCCAGCAGCCAAGATAGTGGCATCAATCAGCCCCAGCATTTT.